Each of the 19 T cell receptor beta chains below was sequenced from the same sample in a study of identical twins. TCRdb re-called the 5' RACE reads through MiXCR, storing one row per CDR3 protein. Of about 550,000 distinct CDR3 sequences in the sample, around 20% are singletons; the top ten hold 0.4% to 0.6%. These data were also filed under a second study, of yellow fever vaccine responses in identical twins.

Sequencing was performed on CD4+ T cells sorted from blood. The receptors come from a woman in her late teens or twenties in good health.

DNA for the CDR3: TGTGCCAGCACCCTTAACAGGGGGTTACAAGAGACCCAGTACTTC. Translated, it gives CASTLNRGLQETQYF. The chain joins TRBV7-2 to TRBJ2-5, with 8 bases matching TRBD1. This CDR3 spans 15 amino acids. The V gene end was trimmed by 7 bases and the J gene end by 2 bases; junction bases not matched to a gene: 9. CDR1 is SGHTA, CDR2 FQGNSA, per germline.

This clonotype was counted only a few times. CDR3 coding DNA: TGTGCCAGCCGACCAACTACCCGGGTTCTGAACACTGAAGCTTTCTTT. This encodes CASRPTTRVLNTEAFF. The chain is built from TRBV7-3 and TRBJ1-1; D remains unclear. This CDR3 has 16 residues. The germline gives CDR1 SGHTA, CDR2 FQGTGA. The V and J ends lost 8 bases and 0 bases respectively, with 19 bases between them.

The V call is TRBV5-1, the J call TRBJ2-1, with unresolved D. V lost 6 bases and J 0 bases, leaving 10 bases between the germline ends. Germline V lookup: CDR1 SGHRS, CDR2 YFSETQ. The CDR3 spans 14 residues. The DNA of the CDR3 is TGCGCCAGCACCCCACAGAGCTCCTACAATGAGCAGTTCTTC. Protein sequence: CASTPQSSYNEQFF.

The J gene is TRBJ2-2, the V gene TRBV18; D perhaps matches TRBD1 (6 bases). The germline V gene has CDR1 KGHSH and CDR2 LQKENI. Trimming pared 2 bases from V and 3 bases from J, leaving 13 bases between. This CDR3 region has 16 residues. CDR3 in DNA: TGTGCCAGCTCACCAAATAGGGACACCTACACCGGGGAGCTGTTTTTT. It encodes CASSPNRDTYTGELFF.

This sequence joins TRBV6-4 and TRBJ2-1; weak D call: TRBD2 (5 bases). V was shortened by 7 bases and J by 5 bases, with 12 bases between the two germline ends. CDR3 length: 13 residues. Germline lookup yields CDR1 MRHNA and CDR2 SNTAGT. The CDR3 region is CASKAGKNNEQFF. The CDR3 DNA is TGTGCCAGCAAGGCCGGGAAAAACAATGAGCAGTTCTTC.

In its sample, this clonotype was seen many times. The chain employs TRBV7-9 and TRBJ2-2; no definite D call. V was trimmed by 1 base and J by 3 bases, leaving 12 bases between them. This CDR3 contains 16 residues. CDR1 is SEHNR, CDR2 FQNEAQ, per germline (reference sequence). This CDR3 is CASSLVGRIDTGELFF. CDR3 sequence (DNA): TGTGCCAGCAGCTTAGTTGGACGCATCGACACCGGGGAGCTGTTTTTT.

This chain joins TRBV7-2 and TRBJ2-1, with D possibly matching TRBD1 (5 bases). Trimming took off 1 base at V and 6 bases at J, with 7 bases between the two ends. Germline V lookup: CDR1 SGHTA, CDR2 FQGNSA. The CDR3 is 13 amino acids. The CDR3 reads CASSLGQFNEQFF. CDR3 bases: TGTGCCAGCAGCTTAGGACAGTTCAATGAGCAGTTCTTC.

The V gene is TRBV12-3 or TRBV12-4, the J gene TRBJ2-3, with D perhaps matching TRBD1 or TRBD2 (6 bases each). V lost 6 bases to trimming and J lost 1 base, with 20 bases between them. This CDR3 region has 17 residues. Written as DNA, the CDR3 is TGTGCCAGCAGCCCACGGGGGCGGGAAGGAGGCACAGATACGCAGTATTTT. It yields the protein CASSPRGREGGTDTQYF.

The chain carries TRBV4-1 and TRBJ2-2; D gene ambiguous. Trimming cost V 0 bases and J 6 bases, with 8 bases left between them. The length of the CDR3 is 14 residues. Germline loops: CDR1 MGHRA, CDR2 YSYEKL. The DNA of the CDR3 is TGCGCCAGCAGCCAAGACAGGACGTCCGGGGAGCTGTTTTTT. Translation: CASSQDRTSGELFF.

This clonotype was found many times. The rearrangement uses TRBV3-1 and TRBJ1-2; D is unclear. The CDR3 is made up of 13 amino acids. In germline, CDR1 is LGHDT, CDR2 YNNKEL (reference sequence). V was trimmed by 4 bases and J by 6 bases, leaving 12 bases between them. The CDR3 region is CASSLTGPNGYTF. The CDR3 region has the DNA TGTGCCAGCAGCCTAACCGGGCCTAATGGCTACACCTTC.

J is TRBJ2-1 and V is TRBV7-9, with D tentatively TRBD1 (6 bases). V was clipped by 5 bases and J by 4 bases, with 15 bases between them. From germline, CDR1 is SEHNR and CDR2 FQNEAQ (reference sequence). This CDR3 has 15 amino acids. CDR3 nucleotides: TGTGCCAGCAGCCCCGGGACACCTATTTACAATGAGCAGTTCTTC. Translation gives CASSPGTPIYNEQFF.

This chain uses TRBV20-1 with TRBJ2-5; no clear D gene. Germline V CDR1 and CDR2: DFQATT, SNEGSKA (reference sequence). CDR3 length equals 12 residues. The germline V and J ends were trimmed by 3 bases and 1 base, with 6 bases remaining between them. The CDR3 here is CSASVLQETQYF. The CDR3, as DNA: TGCAGTGCTAGTGTTCTCCAAGAGACCCAGTACTTC.

This clonotype has a handful of counts. This chain links TRBV28 with TRBJ2-5; a possible D gene is TRBD1 (6 bases). CDR1 and CDR2 from the germline V gene are MDHEN and SYDVKM. Trimming removed 8 bases at V and 3 bases at J, with 10 bases between. This CDR3 has 12 amino acids. Here the CDR3 reads CASETGKETQYF. The DNA of the CDR3 is TGTGCCAGCGAGACAGGAAAAGAGACCCAGTACTTC.

This clonotype appeared a few times. The rearrangement joins TRBV18 to TRBJ2-7, with D hard to call. Germline V gives CDR1 KGHSH, CDR2 LQKENI. The CDR3 covers 12 residues. V was clipped by 4 bases and J by 4 bases, with 8 bases between them. The CDR3 DNA reads TGTGCCAGCTCACTATCCTCGTACGAGCAGTACGTC. This encodes CASSLSSYEQYV.

This clonotype was counted between two and nine times. The rearrangement joins TRBV12-3 or TRBV12-4 to TRBJ1-6, with D unclear. The CDR3 length is 13 residues. The V end was cut by 7 bases, the J end by 8 bases, with 12 bases between. This CDR3 reads CASTPRRDSPLHF. The CDR3 DNA reads as TGTGCCAGCACCCCGAGGCGGGATTCACCCCTCCACTTT.

This clonotype was found a few times. The chain links TRBV12-3 or TRBV12-4 to TRBJ2-3, with 15 bases fitting TRBD2. Trimming took 6 bases from V and 6 from J; bases not matched to a gene: 10. The CDR3 runs 17 residues. For the CDR3, the DNA is TGTGCCAGCAGCTTCGGACTAGCGGGAGGGCCAAGTGATACGCAGTATTTT. This encodes CASSFGLAGGPSDTQYF.

The V gene is TRBV14, the J gene TRBJ2-7; 8 bases are shared with TRBD1. The CDR3 contains 15 residues. From germline, CDR1 is SGHDN and CDR2 FVKESK. J was trimmed by 1 base and V by 2 bases; bases with no gene match: 4. CDR3 in DNA: TGTGCCAGCAGCCAACAGGGGGCCCTTTCCTACGAGCAGTACTTC. This translates into CASSQQGALSYEQYF.

This clonotype was seen many times. The CDR3 region has the DNA TGCGCCAGCAGCTTGTCTAGCGGGAGCACAGATACGCAGTATTTT. It codes for CASSLSSGSTDTQYF. The chain carries TRBV5-1 and TRBJ2-3, with 8 bases matching TRBD2. Trimming at V came to 1 base and at J to 0 bases, leaving 1 base not matched to a gene. The CDR3 sequence is 15 residues long. From germline, CDR1 is SGHRS and CDR2 YFSETQ.

The chain links TRBV29-1 to TRBJ2-3; 10 bases agree with TRBD2. V was clipped by 4 bases and J by 6 bases; unmatched bases: 10. The CDR3 is 15 amino acids. Per germline, CDR1 SQVTM and CDR2 ANQGSEA. The CDR3 bases are TGCAGCGTTGGACCCACAGCGGGAGGGCCGGATACGCAGTATTTT. It specifies CSVGPTAGGPDTQYF.